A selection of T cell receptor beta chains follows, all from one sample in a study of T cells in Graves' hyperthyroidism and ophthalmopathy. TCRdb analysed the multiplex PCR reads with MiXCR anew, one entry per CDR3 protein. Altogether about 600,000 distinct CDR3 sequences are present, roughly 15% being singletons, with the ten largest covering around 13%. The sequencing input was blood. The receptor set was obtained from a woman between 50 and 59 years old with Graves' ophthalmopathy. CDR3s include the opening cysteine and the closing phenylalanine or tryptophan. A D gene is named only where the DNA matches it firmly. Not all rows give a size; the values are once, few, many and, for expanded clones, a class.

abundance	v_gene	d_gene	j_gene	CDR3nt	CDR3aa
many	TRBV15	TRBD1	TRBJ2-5	TGTGCCACCAGCATATCAGGGGGCGGAGAGACCCAGTACTTC	CATSISGGGETQYF
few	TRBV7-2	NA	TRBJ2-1	TGTGCCAGCAGCCTCCAGGGGTTGCTCGACAATGAGCAGTTCTTC	CASSLQGLLDNEQFF
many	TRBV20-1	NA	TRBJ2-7	TGCAGTGCTAGAGGGGATGCAGACTACGAGCAGTACTTC	CSARGDADYEQYF
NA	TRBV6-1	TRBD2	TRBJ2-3	TGTGCCAGCAGTACCTGGGGACTAGCGGGAACTGATACGCAGTATTTT	CASSTWGLAGTDTQYF
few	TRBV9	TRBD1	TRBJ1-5	TGTGCCAGCAGCGCTAACAGGGGCGATCAGCCCCAGCATTTT	CASSANRGDQPQHF
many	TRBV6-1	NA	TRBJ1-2	TGTGCCAGCAGTCCGGACGGGCCCAACTATGGCTACACCTTC	CASSPDGPNYGYTF
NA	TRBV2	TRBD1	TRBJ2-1	TGTGCCAGCACCATGGACAGGGGCCATGAGCAGTTCTTC	CASTMDRGHEQFF
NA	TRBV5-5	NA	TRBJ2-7	TGTGCCAGCAGCTACGGCAGAACACCATCCTACGAGCAGTACTTC	CASSYGRTPSYEQYF
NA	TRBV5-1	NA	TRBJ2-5	TGCGCCAGCAGCTTTGGGACAAGCTATCTTCAAGAGACCCAGTACTTC	CASSFGTSYLQETQYF
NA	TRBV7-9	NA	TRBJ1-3	TGTGCCAGCAGCGGGGGAGCCCTCTCTGGAAACACCATATATTTT	CASSGGALSGNTIYF
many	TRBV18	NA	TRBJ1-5	TGTGCCAGCTCATATACAGCAAATAGCAATCAGCCCCAGCATTTT	CASSYTANSNQPQHF
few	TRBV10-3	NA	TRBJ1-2	TGTGCCATCAGTGAGTCCGAACGACAAATAGTCGAGGGGTATGGCTACACCTTC	CAISESERQIVEGYGYTF
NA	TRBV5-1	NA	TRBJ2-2	TGCGCCAGCACGGGGAGGAACACCGGGGAGCTGTTTTTT	CASTGRNTGELFF
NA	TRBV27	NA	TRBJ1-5	TGTGCCAGCAGGCCGATGGGCTATAGCAATCAGCCCCAGCATTTT	CASRPMGYSNQPQHF
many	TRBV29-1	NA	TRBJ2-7	TGCAGCGTTGAAGATCGGGGTCGGCAGGGGGGCAACGAGCAGTACTTC	CSVEDRGRQGGNEQYF
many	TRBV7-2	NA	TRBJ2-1	TGTGCCAGCAGCCCCGGGAGAGGGGGCTACAATGAGCAGTTCTTC	CASSPGRGGYNEQFF
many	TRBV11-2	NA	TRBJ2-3	TGTGCCAGCAGCTTAGATCCGCCGCCAGATACGCAGTATTTT	CASSLDPPPDTQYF
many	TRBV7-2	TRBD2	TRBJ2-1	TGTGCCAGCAGCCCCGGGGGGGGACTAGCGGGTGCTGAGCAGTTCTTC	CASSPGGGLAGAEQFF
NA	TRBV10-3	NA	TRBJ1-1	TGTGCCATCAGGGAGACTCAGGGGAACACTGAAGCTTTCTTT	CAIRETQGNTEAFF
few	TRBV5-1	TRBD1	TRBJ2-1	TGCGCCAGCAGCCCAATACAGGGGGCCTGGTACAATGAGCAGTTCTTC	CASSPIQGAWYNEQFF
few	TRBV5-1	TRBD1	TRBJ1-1	TGCGCCAGCAGCGATGGGACAGCTCATCTGGGGAACACTGAAGCTTTCTTT	CASSDGTAHLGNTEAFF
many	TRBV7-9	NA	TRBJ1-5	TGTGCCAGCAGCTTACAGGGAGATCAGCCCCAGCATTTT	CASSLQGDQPQHF
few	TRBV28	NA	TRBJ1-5	TGTGCCAGCAGTTTGGGACGGTTGGGGACCCGGAGACAGCCCCAGCATTTT	CASSLGRLGTRRQPQHF
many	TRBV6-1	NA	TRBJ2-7	TGTGCCAGCAGTCACCAAACAGTCCGGGACCCCTACGAGCAGTACTTC	CASSHQTVRDPYEQYF
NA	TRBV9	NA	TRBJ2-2	TGTGCCAGCAGCGTAGGGGGGACCGCCGGGGAGCTGTTTTTT	CASSVGGTAGELFF
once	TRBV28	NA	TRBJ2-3	TGTGCCAGCAGCCCAACCCGGGAATTAACAGATACGCAGTATTTT	CASSPTRELTDTQYF
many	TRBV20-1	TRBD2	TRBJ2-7	TGCAGTGCCATCAAGAGCGGGAGACGCTACGAGCAGTACTTC	CSAIKSGRRYEQYF
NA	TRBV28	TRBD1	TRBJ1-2	TGTACCGCTCAGGGGGCGCTTGGCTACACCTTC	CTAQGALGYTF
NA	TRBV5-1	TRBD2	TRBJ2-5	TGCGCCAGCAGCTTGGTCACTAGCGGAAAAGAGACCCAGTACTTC	CASSLVTSGKETQYF
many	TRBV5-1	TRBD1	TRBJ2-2	TGCGCCAGCACCCCCAGGGGGACCGGGGAGCTGTTTTTT	CASTPRGTGELFF
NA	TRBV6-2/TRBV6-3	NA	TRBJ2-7	TGTGCCAGCAGTTTCGTTCCTAGTACTTCTCAGCGGGCTTCCTACGAGCAGTACTTC	CASSFVPSTSQRASYEQYF
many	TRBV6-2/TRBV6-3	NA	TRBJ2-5	TGTGCCAGCAGTTACTCCACAGTGGGGGAGACCCAGTACTTC	CASSYSTVGETQYF
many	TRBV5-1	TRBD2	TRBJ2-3	TGCGCCAGCAGCTGGGGGACTAGCGAGGCAGATACGCAGTATTTT	CASSWGTSEADTQYF
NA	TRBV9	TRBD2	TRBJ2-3	TGTGCCAGCAGCGTAGGGGCTAGCGGGAACACAGATACGCAGTATTTT	CASSVGASGNTDTQYF
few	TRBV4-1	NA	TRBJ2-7	TGTGCCAGCAGCCAACACAGGGGAGGGACTTACGAGCAGTACTTC	CASSQHRGGTYEQYF
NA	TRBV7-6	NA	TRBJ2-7	TGTGCCAGCAGCGGCCGGGACGGACCCTACGAGCAGTACTTC	CASSGRDGPYEQYF
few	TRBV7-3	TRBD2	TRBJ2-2	TGTGCCAGCAGCCCGGGACTAGCGGAAACGTCAGCCGGGGAGCTGTTTTTT	CASSPGLAETSAGELFF
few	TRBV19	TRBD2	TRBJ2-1	TGTGCCAGTAGTCAGCGGGACGGGTTTTACAATGAGCAGTTCTTC	CASSQRDGFYNEQFF
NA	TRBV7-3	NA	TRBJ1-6	TGTGCCAGCAGCTTAAATCGCAGGGGTTCGGGTTCACCCCTCCACTTT	CASSLNRRGSGSPLHF
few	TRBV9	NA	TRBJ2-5	TGTGCCAGCAACCCCACGGGGGGCCACCAAGAGACCCAGTACTTC	CASNPTGGHQETQYF
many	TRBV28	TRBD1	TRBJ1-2	TGTGCCAGCAGTGGCTACGGGACAGGGGGCAGCTATGGCTACACCTTC	CASSGYGTGGSYGYTF
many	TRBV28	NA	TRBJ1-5	TGTGCCAGCAGAGAAACGGACGATGTGGATCAGCCCCAGCATTTT	CASRETDDVDQPQHF
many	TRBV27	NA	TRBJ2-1	TGTGCCAGCAGTTCAAGGGGACAAGACAATGAGCAGTTCTTC	CASSSRGQDNEQFF
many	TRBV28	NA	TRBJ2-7	TGTGCCAGCAAAATCGATAGCTCCTACGAGCAGTACTTC	CASKIDSSYEQYF
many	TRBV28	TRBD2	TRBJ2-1	TGTGCCAGCAGTTTATGGCGGGAGGAGTCCTACAATGAGCAGTTCTTC	CASSLWREESYNEQFF
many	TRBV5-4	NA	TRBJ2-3	TGTGCCAGCAGCTGGACGACAGTCCGAGTCACAGATACGCAGTATTTT	CASSWTTVRVTDTQYF